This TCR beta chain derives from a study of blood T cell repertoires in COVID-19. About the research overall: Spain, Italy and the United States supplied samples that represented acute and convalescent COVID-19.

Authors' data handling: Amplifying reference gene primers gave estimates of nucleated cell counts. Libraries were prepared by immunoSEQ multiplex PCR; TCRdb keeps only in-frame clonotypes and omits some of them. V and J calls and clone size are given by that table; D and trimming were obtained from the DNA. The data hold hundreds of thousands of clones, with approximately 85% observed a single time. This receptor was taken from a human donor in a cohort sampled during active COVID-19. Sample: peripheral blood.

This chain's CDR3 is CASSPRQGASSGANVLTF. In nucleotides, the CDR3 is TGTGCCAGCAGTCCCCGACAGGGGGCTAGCTCTGGGGCCAACGTCCTGACTTTC. V gene TRBV27 combines with J gene TRBJ2-6; TRBD1 matches at 10 bases. The germline V gene encodes CDR1 MNHEY and CDR2 SMNVEV (reference sequence). The ends lost 5 bases at V and 0 bases at J; junction bases unmatched: 7. The length of the CDR3 is 18 residues.